The clone carrying this TCR beta chain appeared once. This sample was taken from a study of blood T cell repertoires in COVID-19. Study at large: Nucleic acid was either cDNA or gDNA, and it came from T cells, B-cell-depleted T cells, or PBMCs.

Method: immunoSEQ multiplex PCR; TCRdb's copy keeps in-frame clones and lacks some. This table has 70,000 to 95,000 clones, 84% appearing once. The CDR3 runs 13 residues. Deletions cut 0 bases from V and 3 bases from J, with 6 bases between. The germline V gene encodes CDR1 SGHRS and CDR2 YFSETQ. This TCR was recovered from a woman aged 45-65 years with acute or convalescent COVID-19. The chain carries TRBV5-1 and TRBJ1-1, with TRBD1 as a possible D gene (5 bases). Sequencing used peripheral blood. The CDR3 nucleotides read TGCGCCAGCAGCTTGGCAGGGCACACTGAAGCTTTCTTT. Amino acid sequence: CASSLAGHTEAFF.